Listed here are 29 T cell receptor beta chains from one sample, sequenced in a study of blood T cells in healthy people across ages. A second PCR, run for about 7 to 11 cycles, used a sample-barcoded 5' primer plus a J-beta primer mix. TCRdb re-called the 5' RACE reads with MiXCR, one entry per CDR3 protein. This sample has about 2 million distinct CDR3 sequences, with about 50% found just once. The sample comprised blood. These receptors came from a middle-aged woman in good health.

The chain is built from TRBV27 and TRBJ2-7; D may be TRBD1 (6 bases). Between the trimmed V and J ends, which lost 6 bases and 4 bases, there was a span of 25 bases. This CDR3 has 17 residues. Germline V CDR1 and CDR2: MNHEY, SMNVEV (reference sequence). The CDR3 loop is CASSQASSVWGPYEQYF. For the CDR3, the DNA is TGTGCCAGCAGCCAGGCATCGTCGGTCTGGGGGCCTTACGAGCAGTACTTC.

This clonotype has just a few counts. The chain couples TRBV6-6 to TRBJ2-1, with 9 positions matching TRBD1. Germline-derived CDR1 and CDR2 are MNHNY and SVGAGI (reference sequence). The CDR3 is 14 amino acids. Trimming cost V 4 bases and J 8 bases; bases outside gene matches: 6. The CDR3 sequence: CASSSRTGGDEQFF. The CDR3 nucleotides read TGTGCCAGCAGTTCGCGAACAGGGGGCGATGAGCAGTTCTTC.

The gene calls are TRBV10-3 and TRBJ2-5; 7 bases are shared with TRBD1. V shed 5 bases, J shed 7 bases, and the junction held 13 bases outside the gene matches. CDR3 size: 15 residues. Germline-derived CDR1 and CDR2 are ENHRY and SYGVKD. The CDR3 nucleotides are TGTGCCATCAGTTCTACCGACAGGGCAGCCGCGACCCAGTACTTC. As protein: CAISSTDRAAATQYF.

The V gene is TRBV20-1, the J gene TRBJ2-5; 14 nucleotides agree with TRBD2. The V and J ends lost 5 bases and 2 bases, in that order; junction bases with no gene match: 4. Germline CDR1 and CDR2: DFQATT and SNEGSKA (reference sequence). CDR3 length: 15 residues. CDR3 residues: CSAGLAGGVQETQYF. The CDR3 DNA sequence: TGCAGTGCTGGACTAGCGGGGGGCGTTCAAGAGACCCAGTACTTC.

There are many counts of this clonotype. The chain employs TRBV29-1 and TRBJ2-5; TRBD2 might be the D (5 bases). The V and J ends lost 5 bases and 3 bases respectively, with 7 bases between them. From germline, CDR1 is SQVTM and CDR2 ANQGSEA. The CDR3 extends over 11 amino acids. Written as DNA, the CDR3 is TGCAGCGTTCGGGGTGAAGAGACCCAGTACTTC. It yields the protein CSVRGEETQYF.

The chain couples TRBV11-2 to TRBJ1-6; no definite D call. V lost 4 bases and J 7 bases, leaving 8 bases between the germline ends. Germline V gives CDR1 SGHAT, CDR2 FQNNGV. This CDR3 contains 13 residues. CDR3 amino acids: CASSSQSNSPLHF. CDR3 coding DNA: TGTGCCAGCAGCTCCCAGTCCAATTCACCCCTCCACTTT.

This clonotype was recorded a few times. The rearrangement links TRBV6-2 or TRBV6-3 to TRBJ2-4; weak D call: TRBD1 (6 bases). The CDR3 loop spans 15 amino acids. V lost 6 bases to trimming and J lost 0 bases, with 12 bases between them. Germline CDR1 and CDR2: MNHEY and SVGEGT. The CDR3 coding sequence is TGTGCCAGCAGCCAACAGGGATTAGCCAAAAACATTCAGTACTTC. This codes for CASSQQGLAKNIQYF.

This chain connects TRBV15 to TRBJ2-3; unclear D gene. This CDR3 is built from 15 residues. V was shortened by 2 bases and J by 3 bases, with 12 bases between the two germline ends. Germline V gene sequence: CDR1 LNHNV, CDR2 YYDKDF (reference sequence). The CDR3 sequence: CATSRPPGPTDTQYF. DNA of the CDR3: TGTGCCACCAGCAGACCTCCCGGTCCGACAGATACGCAGTATTTT.

This clonotype was counted only a few times. The chain has TRBV20-1 and TRBJ2-1, with TRBD2 matching 10 bases. The CDR3 sequence is 15 residues long. The germline V gene has CDR1 DFQATT and CDR2 SNEGSKA (reference sequence). Germline trimming cut 4 bases from V and 3 bases from J; bases unmatched to any gene: 6. The DNA of the CDR3 is TGCAGTGCTACCGCAGGACTAGCGGACTACAATGAGCAGTTCTTC. The encoded protein is CSATAGLADYNEQFF.

This clonotype came up a few times. This rearrangement joins TRBV7-2 to TRBJ2-5; D unresolved. V was shortened by 1 base and J by 0 bases, with 12 bases between the two germline ends. The CDR3 contains 16 residues. Per the germline V gene, CDR1 is SGHTA and CDR2 is FQGNSA. The CDR3 here is CASSLGGSPYQETQYF. The CDR3 nucleotides are TGTGCCAGCAGCTTAGGCGGTAGCCCGTACCAAGAGACCCAGTACTTC.

Only a few counts were recorded for this clonotype. In DNA, the CDR3 is TGCGCCAGCAGCTTCGGGGACCGCCACAATGAGCAGTTCTTC. Translated: CASSFGDRHNEQFF. The V gene is TRBV5-1, the J gene TRBJ2-1; D assignment may be TRBD1 or TRBD2 (5 bases each). The CDR3 is made up of 14 amino acids. The germline V and J ends were trimmed by 2 bases and 5 bases, with 11 bases remaining between them. Germline lookup yields CDR1 SGHRS and CDR2 YFSETQ.

The V and J genes are TRBV10-2 and TRBJ2-5; D call uncertain. The V end lost 11 bases, the J end lost 11 bases, and 18 bases lay between the germline ends. This CDR3 has 11 residues. Germline V gene data show CDR1 as WSHSY and CDR2 as SAAADI. The CDR3 here is CACTDGSEQYF. The CDR3 DNA is TGCGCCTGCACGGACGGTTCGGAGCAGTACTTC.

A few counts support this clonotype. The V and J genes are TRBV7-2 and TRBJ2-4, with TRBD1 matching 7 bases. The germline V gene encodes CDR1 SGHTA and CDR2 FQGNSA. After removal of 5 bases from V and 6 bases from J, the junction contained 4 bases not matched to a gene. The CDR3 contains 13 residues. The CDR3 loop is CASSPTGANIQYF. CDR3 DNA: TGTGCCAGCAGCCCTACAGGGGCAAACATTCAGTACTTC. Combining the CDR3 with reference TRBV7-2 and TRBJ2-4 gives the whole variable domain GAGVSQSPSNKVTEKGKDVELRCDPISGHTALYWYRQSLGQGLEFLIYFQGNSAPDKSGLPSDRFSAERTGGSVSTLTIQRTQQEDSAVYLCASSPTGANIQYFGAGTRLSVL.

V gene TRBV20-1 combines with J gene TRBJ2-7; a possible D gene is TRBD1 (5 bases). This CDR3 spans 16 amino acids. Germline CDR1 reads DFQATT; CDR2 reads SNEGSKA (reference sequence). The V end lost 3 bases, the J end lost 1 base, and 19 bases lay between the germline ends. The CDR3 DNA reads as TGCAGTGCTAGTGGGCAGGGTGAAGCGTCGTCCTACGAGCAGTACTTC. Its protein product is CSASGQGEASSYEQYF.

As to this clonotype: The junction departs from germline at one end; a sequencing error may be responsible. This chain joins TRBV4-3 and TRBJ2-5, with 11 nucleotides matching TRBD1. The CDR3 totals 17 residues. From germline, CDR1 is LGHNA and CDR2 YSLEER. Here the CDR3 DNA reads TGCGCCAGCGGCCAAGAGACCGGGACAGGGGGTGTGGAGACCCAGTACTTC. This encodes CASGQETGTGGVETQYF.

This clonotype occurred a few times. This rearrangement joins TRBV20-1 to TRBJ2-7, with 7 bases fitting TRBD1. Germline trimming cut 4 bases from V and 2 bases from J; bases unmatched to any gene: 8. The CDR3 sequence is 14 residues long. Germline V CDR1 and CDR2: DFQATT, SNEGSKA (reference sequence). CDR3 DNA sequence: TGCAGTGCTACTCGACAGGGTATCCCCTACGAGCAGTACTTC. This encodes CSATRQGIPYEQYF.

The chain couples TRBV6-6 to TRBJ2-3, with TRBD2 matching over 9 bases. V was pared by 4 bases and J by 2 bases, with 4 bases of the junction left unmatched. The CDR3 loop spans 15 amino acids. The V gene's germline CDR1 is MNHNY and CDR2 SVGAGI (reference sequence). The CDR3 DNA sequence: TGTGCCAGCAGTTCCCCTAGCGGGGTCACAGATACGCAGTATTTT. Protein: CASSSPSGVTDTQYF.

This chain links TRBV11-2 with TRBJ2-7; 12 bases fit TRBD1. Germline V lookup: CDR1 SGHAT, CDR2 FQNNGV. V gave up 3 bases and J gave up 3 bases; unmatched junction bases: 3. This CDR3 comprises 15 residues. CDR3 coding DNA: TGTGCCAGCAGCTTGGGACAGGGGGCTGGCTACGAGCAGTACTTC. It yields the protein CASSLGQGAGYEQYF.

V and J are TRBV21-1 and TRBJ1-1; the table's D gene call, TRBD1, was not cross checked with the DNA. TRBV21-1 is annotated as a pseudogene. The CDR3 covers 15 residues. The CDR3 here is CASSLRDSVNTEAFF. The CDR3 coding sequence is TGTGCCAGCAGCCTCCGGGACAGTGTGAACACTGAAGCTTTCTTT.

The V gene is TRBV5-1, the J gene TRBJ2-5, with 9 bases lining up with TRBD2. V shed 1 base and J 4 bases; nucleotides not matched to a gene: 11. The CDR3 has 17 residues. CDR1 and CDR2 from the germline V gene are SGHRS and YFSETQ. The CDR3 nucleotides are TGCGCCAGCAGCTTGTACGGCGGGGGGGAAGGAGGAGAGACCCAGTACTTC. Translated, it gives CASSLYGGGEGGETQYF. The variable domain in full, with the rest retrieved from reference TRBV5-1 and TRBJ2-5, is KAGVTQTPRYLIKTRGQQVTLSCSPISGHRSVSWYQQTPGQGLQFLFEYFSETQRNKGNFPGRFSGRQFSNSRSEMNVSTLELGDSALYLCASSLYGGGEGGETQYFGPGTRLLVL.

This chain uses TRBV21-1 with TRBJ2-3; whether TRBD2, the table's D call, matches the DNA was not checked. TRBV21-1 is termed a pseudogene. This CDR3 contains 12 residues. CDR3 protein: CASRKLVDTQYF. Here the CDR3 DNA reads TGTGCCAGCAGAAAACTAGTCGATACGCAGTATTTT.

V is TRBV2 and J is TRBJ1-2, with unresolved D. This CDR3 is 13 amino acids long. Between the trimmed V and J ends, which lost 8 bases and 1 base, there was a span of 11 bases. CDR1 and CDR2 (germline): SNHLY, FYNNEI. CDR3 sequence: CASEVSDNYGYTF. The CDR3 DNA reads TGTGCCAGCGAAGTGTCAGATAACTATGGCTACACCTTC.

This clonotype was found a few times. The rearrangement joins TRBV7-2 to TRBJ2-6, with D possibly being TRBD1 (6 bases). Trimming cost V 5 bases and J 3 bases, with 11 bases left between them. The CDR3 contains 15 residues. Germline V CDR1 and CDR2: SGHTA, FQGNSA. Here the CDR3 reads CASSNRADGANVLTF. The CDR3 nucleotides read TGTGCCAGCAGCAACAGGGCGGATGGGGCCAACGTCCTGACTTTC.

This chain joins TRBV7-2 and TRBJ1-2; D may be TRBD1 (6 bases). V was pared by 6 bases and J by 7 bases, with 15 bases between. Germline V gene data show CDR1 as SGHTA and CDR2 as FQGNSA. This CDR3 contains 13 residues. CDR3 sequence (DNA): TGTGCCAGCAGGCAAACAGGGTCTGGTGGCTACACCTTC. Its translation: CASRQTGSGGYTF.

The table lists this clonotype with a few counts. The rearrangement uses TRBV4-3 and TRBJ2-3; 12 bases align to TRBD2. V trimming: 0 bases; J trimming: 2 bases; junction bases outside the gene matches: 9. Germline CDR1 is LGHNA and CDR2 is YSLEER. This CDR3 is 19 amino acids long. CDR3 residues: CASSQDGTSGLLYTDTQYF. The CDR3 DNA reads as TGCGCCAGCAGCCAAGATGGGACTAGCGGGCTTCTGTACACAGATACGCAGTATTTT.

The chain carries TRBV14 and TRBJ2-3; TRBD2 matches at 10 bases. Germline lookup yields CDR1 SGHDN and CDR2 FVKESK. This CDR3 contains 18 residues. After removal of 4 bases from V and 2 bases from J, the junction contained 12 bases not matched to a gene. DNA for the CDR3: TGTGCCAGCAGCCTACCAGCCAATCTAGCGGGGGTCACAGATACGCAGTATTTT. It specifies CASSLPANLAGVTDTQYF.

This clonotype has more than one count but fewer than ten. This chain joins TRBV6-5 and TRBJ2-4; the match to TRBD1 covers 9 bases. The tail of the sequence fits TRBJ2-7 better, so the J call may be wrong. CDR1 MNHEY and CDR2 SVGAGI come from the germline V gene. This CDR3 is 14 amino acids long. The CDR3 bases are TGTGCCAGCAGTTACGGGGACAGGGTCTACGAGCAGTACTTC. Translation gives CASSYGDRVYEQYF.

This chain links TRBV3-1 with TRBJ1-6; TRBD1 is a possible D gene (6 bases). The germline V gene has CDR1 LGHDT and CDR2 YNNKEL (reference sequence). With 2 bases removed from V and 2 bases from J, the gap between germline ends came to 16 bases. The CDR3 extends over 18 amino acids. CDR3 bases: TGTGCCAGCAGCCAATACCTCCGGACAGCGGCCTATAATTCACCCCTCCACTTT. Translating gives CASSQYLRTAAYNSPLHF.

In the case of this clonotype: Compared with germline, one end of the junction differs, possibly owing to a read error. This chain connects TRBV7-2 to TRBJ2-7, with TRBD2 matching over 8 bases. Germline-derived CDR1 and CDR2 are SGHTA and FQGNSA. The CDR3 runs to 17 residues. The CDR3 loop is CASSPPHGGGFSDEQYF. Written as DNA, the CDR3 is TGTGCCAGCAGCCCACCTCATGGCGGGGGGTTCTCCGACGAGCAGTACTTC.